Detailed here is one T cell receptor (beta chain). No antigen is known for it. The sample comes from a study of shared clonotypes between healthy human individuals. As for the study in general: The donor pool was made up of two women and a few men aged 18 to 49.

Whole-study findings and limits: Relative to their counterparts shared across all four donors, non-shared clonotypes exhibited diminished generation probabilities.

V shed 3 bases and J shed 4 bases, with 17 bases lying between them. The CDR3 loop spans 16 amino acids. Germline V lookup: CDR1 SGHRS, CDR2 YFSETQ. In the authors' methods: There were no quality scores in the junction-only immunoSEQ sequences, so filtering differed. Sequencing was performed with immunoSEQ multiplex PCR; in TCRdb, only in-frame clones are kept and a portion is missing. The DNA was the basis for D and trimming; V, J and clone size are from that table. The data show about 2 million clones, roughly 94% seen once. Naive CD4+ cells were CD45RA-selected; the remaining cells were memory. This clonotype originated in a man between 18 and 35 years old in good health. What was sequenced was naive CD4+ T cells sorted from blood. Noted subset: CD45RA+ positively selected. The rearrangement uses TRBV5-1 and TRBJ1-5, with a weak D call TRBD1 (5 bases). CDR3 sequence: CASSWGTGTENQPQHF. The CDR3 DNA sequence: TGCGCCAGCAGCTGGGGTACCGGGACTGAGAATCAGCCCCAGCATTTT.